What follows are 7 T cell receptor beta chains derived from one specimen sequenced in a study of blood T cells in healthy people across ages. A J-beta primer mix and a sample-barcoded 5' primer were used in a second PCR of about 7 to 11 cycles. Using its own MiXCR run on the 5' RACE reads, TCRdb lists one record per CDR3 protein. This table has over 600,000 distinct CDR3 sequences, around 50% appearing once. The sequenced sample consisted of blood. These receptor sequences come from a man older than 75 in good health.

The rearrangement uses TRBV12-3 or TRBV12-4 and TRBJ1-6; D gene ambiguous. There are 12 residues in the CDR3. V lost 5 bases and J lost 10, with 9 bases in between. The CDR3: CASSPIKSPLHF. CDR3 DNA: TGTGCCAGCAGTCCCATAAAATCACCCCTCCACTTT.

This rearrangement joins TRBV14 to TRBJ2-1; weak D call: TRBD1 (5 bases). Germline CDR1 SGHDN, CDR2 FVKESK. The CDR3 is 14 residues long. V lost 4 bases and J lost 3, with 10 bases in between. The CDR3 reads CASSPAGIYNEQFF. CDR3 in DNA: TGTGCCAGCAGCCCAGCAGGGATCTACAATGAGCAGTTCTTC.

The genes are TRBV20-1 and TRBJ2-1; no firm D call. The CDR3 runs to 14 residues. Germline-derived CDR1 and CDR2 are DFQATT and SNEGSKA (reference sequence). The V and J ends lost 5 bases and 2 bases respectively, with 13 bases between them. The CDR3 sequence is CSAESASPYNEQFF. The CDR3 DNA follows: TGCAGTGCTGAAAGCGCGAGCCCCTACAATGAGCAGTTCTTC.

The V and J genes are TRBV5-1 and TRBJ2-1, with 11 bases lining up with TRBD2. The V gene end was trimmed by 4 bases and the J gene end by 4 bases; junction bases not matched to a gene: 7. The length of the CDR3 is 16 residues. Germline-derived CDR1 and CDR2 are SGHRS and YFSETQ. As DNA, the CDR3 is TGCGCCAGCAGCCGGCTAACTAGCGGGGGTTACAATGAGCAGTTCTTC. Residues: CASSRLTSGGYNEQFF.

This clonotype turned up a few times. The chain couples TRBV20-1 to TRBJ2-5, with 10 bases identical to TRBD2. V lost 3 bases to trimming and J lost 11 bases; unmatched junction nucleotides: 9. The CDR3 contains 13 residues. Germline loops: CDR1 DFQATT, CDR2 SNEGSKA (reference sequence). The CDR3 DNA reads as TGCAGTGCTAGTTCTAGCGGGAGTCGTGAGCAGTACTTC. Translation: CSASSSGSREQYF.

The chain joins TRBV28 to TRBJ2-3, with 7 bases fitting TRBD2. This CDR3 comprises 17 residues. The trim removed 5 bases at V and 0 bases at J, leaving 11 bases unmatched. Germline values: CDR1 MDHEN, CDR2 SYDVKM. The DNA for the CDR3 is TGTGCCAGCAGTCAACTGGGGGGGGGAAGAAGCACAGATACGCAGTATTTT. Translation gives CASSQLGGGRSTDTQYF. Combining the CDR3 with reference TRBV28 and TRBJ2-3 gives the whole variable domain DVKVTQSSRYLVKRTGEKVFLECVQDMDHENMFWYRQDPGLGLRLIYFSYDVKMKEKGDIPEGYSVSREKKERFSLILESASTNQTSMYLCASSQLGGGRSTDTQYFGPGTRLTVL.

This chain links TRBV5-1 with TRBJ2-7, with D hard to call. CDR1 and CDR2 (germline): SGHRS, YFSETQ. The V gene lost 4 bases and the J gene lost 0 bases, with 11 bases spanning the gap. CDR3 length equals 14 residues. CDR3 in amino acids: CASSPTESSYEQYF. The CDR3 DNA reads as TGCGCCAGCAGCCCCACCGAGAGCTCCTACGAGCAGTACTTC. The entire variable domain, with the rest obtained from reference TRBV5-1 and TRBJ2-7, is as follows: KAGVTQTPRYLIKTRGQQVTLSCSPISGHRSVSWYQQTPGQGLQFLFEYFSETQRNKGNFPGRFSGRQFSNSRSEMNVSTLELGDSALYLCASSPTESSYEQYFGPGTRLTVT.